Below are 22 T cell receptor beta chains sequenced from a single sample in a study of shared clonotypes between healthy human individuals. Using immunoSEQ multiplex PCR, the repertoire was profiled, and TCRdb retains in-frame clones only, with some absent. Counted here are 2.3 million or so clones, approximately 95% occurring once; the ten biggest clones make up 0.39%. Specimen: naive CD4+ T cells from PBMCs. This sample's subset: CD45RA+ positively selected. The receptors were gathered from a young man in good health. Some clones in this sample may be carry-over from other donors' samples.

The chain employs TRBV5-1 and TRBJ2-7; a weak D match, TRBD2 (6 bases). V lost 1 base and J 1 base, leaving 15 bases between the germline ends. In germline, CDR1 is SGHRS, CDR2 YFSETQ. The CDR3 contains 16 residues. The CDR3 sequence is CASSLPVGGASYEQYF. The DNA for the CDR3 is TGCGCCAGCAGCTTGCCCGTCGGGGGAGCGTCCTACGAGCAGTACTTC.

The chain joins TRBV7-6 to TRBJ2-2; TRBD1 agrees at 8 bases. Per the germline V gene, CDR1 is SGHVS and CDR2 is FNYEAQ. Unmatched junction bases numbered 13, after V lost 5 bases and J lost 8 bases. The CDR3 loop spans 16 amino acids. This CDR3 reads CASSTMRTGKIGELFF. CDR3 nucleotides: TGTGCCAGCAGCACGATGAGGACAGGGAAGATAGGGGAGCTGTTTTTT.

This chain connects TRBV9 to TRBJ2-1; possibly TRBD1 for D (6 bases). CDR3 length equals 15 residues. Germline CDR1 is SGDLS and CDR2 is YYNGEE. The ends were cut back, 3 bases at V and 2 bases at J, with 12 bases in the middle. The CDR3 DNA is TGTGCCAGCAGCGACTCAGGGGCGCCCTACAATGAGCAGTTCTTC. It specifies CASSDSGAPYNEQFF.

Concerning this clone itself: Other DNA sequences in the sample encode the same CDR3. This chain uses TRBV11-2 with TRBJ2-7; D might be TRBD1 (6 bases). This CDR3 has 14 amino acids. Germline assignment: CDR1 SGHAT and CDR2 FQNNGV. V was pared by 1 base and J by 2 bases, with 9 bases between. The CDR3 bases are TGTGCCAGCAGCTTAGGGCCAGGGGCCTACGAGCAGTACTTC. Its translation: CASSLGPGAYEQYF.

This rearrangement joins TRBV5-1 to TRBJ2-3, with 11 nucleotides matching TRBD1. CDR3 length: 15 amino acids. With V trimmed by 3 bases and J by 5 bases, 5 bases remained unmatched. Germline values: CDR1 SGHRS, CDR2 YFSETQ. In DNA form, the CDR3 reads TGCGCCAGCAGCTACGGACAGGGGGCTGAAGATACGCAGTATTTT. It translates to CASSYGQGAEDTQYF.

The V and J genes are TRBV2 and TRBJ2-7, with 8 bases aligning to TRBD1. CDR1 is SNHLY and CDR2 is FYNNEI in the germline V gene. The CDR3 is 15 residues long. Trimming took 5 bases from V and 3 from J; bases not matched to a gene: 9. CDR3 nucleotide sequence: TGTGCCAGCAGTCGGACAGGGATGGAAATCTACGAGCAGTACTTC. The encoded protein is CASSRTGMEIYEQYF.

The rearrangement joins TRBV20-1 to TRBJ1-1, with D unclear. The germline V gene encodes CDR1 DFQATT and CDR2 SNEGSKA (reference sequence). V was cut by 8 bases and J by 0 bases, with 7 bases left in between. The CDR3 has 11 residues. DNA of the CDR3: TGCAGTCCCGAATTGAACACTGAAGCTTTCTTT. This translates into CSPELNTEAFF.

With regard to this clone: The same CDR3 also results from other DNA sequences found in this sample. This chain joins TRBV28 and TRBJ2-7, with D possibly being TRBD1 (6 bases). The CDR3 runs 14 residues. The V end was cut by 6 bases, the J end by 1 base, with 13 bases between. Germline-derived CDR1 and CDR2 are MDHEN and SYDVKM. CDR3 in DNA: TGTGCCAGCAGGACAGGCGGTAGTTCCTACGAGCAGTACTTC. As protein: CASRTGGSSYEQYF. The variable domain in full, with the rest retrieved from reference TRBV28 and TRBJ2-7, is DVKVTQSSRYLVKRTGEKVFLECVQDMDHENMFWYRQDPGLGLRLIYFSYDVKMKEKGDIPEGYSVSREKKERFSLILESASTNQTSMYLCASRTGGSSYEQYFGPGTRLTVT.

CDR3 coding DNA: TGTGCCAGCAGTGAATATCCCGGTCAGTTGGACGAGCAGTACTTC. This translates into CASSEYPGQLDEQYF. The rearrangement joins TRBV25-1 to TRBJ2-7, with no clear D. Deletions cut 0 bases from V and 5 bases from J, with 14 bases between. CDR1 and CDR2 from the germline V gene are MGHDK and SYGVNS. The CDR3 length is 15 residues.

CDR3 coding DNA: TGTGCCAGCATTCGGACTAGCGTTGAGACCCAGTACTTC. Protein: CASIRTSVETQYF. This chain connects TRBV2 to TRBJ2-5; 9 bases match TRBD2. The V and J ends lost 7 bases and 5 bases, in that order; junction bases with no gene match: 5. The CDR3 sequence is 13 residues long. The germline CDR1 and CDR2 sequences are SNHLY and FYNNEI. Full variable domain (outside the CDR3, taken from reference TRBV2 and TRBJ2-5): EPEVTQTPSHQVTQMGQEVILRCVPISNHLYFYWYRQILGQKVEFLVSFYNNEISEKSEIFDDQFSVERPDGSNFTLKIRSTKLEDSAMYFCASIRTSVETQYFGPGTRLLVL.

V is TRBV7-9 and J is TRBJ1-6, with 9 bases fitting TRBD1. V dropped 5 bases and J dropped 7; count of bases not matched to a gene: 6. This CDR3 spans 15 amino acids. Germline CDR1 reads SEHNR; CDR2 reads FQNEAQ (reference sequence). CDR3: CASSPPGQGNSPLHF. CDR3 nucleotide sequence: TGTGCCAGCAGCCCGCCGGGACAGGGAAATTCACCCCTCCACTTT.

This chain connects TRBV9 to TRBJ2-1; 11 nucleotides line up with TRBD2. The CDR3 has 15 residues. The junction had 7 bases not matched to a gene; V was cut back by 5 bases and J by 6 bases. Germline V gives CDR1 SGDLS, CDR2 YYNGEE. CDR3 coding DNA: TGTGCCAGCAGGAAGGGACTAGCGGAACCCAATGAGCAGTTCTTC. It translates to CASRKGLAEPNEQFF.

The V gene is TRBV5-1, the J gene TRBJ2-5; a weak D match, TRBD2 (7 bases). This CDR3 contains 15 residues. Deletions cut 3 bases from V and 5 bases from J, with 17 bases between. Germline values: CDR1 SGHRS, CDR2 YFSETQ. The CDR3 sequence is CASSSLVGGRETQYF. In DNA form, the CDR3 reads TGCGCCAGCAGCTCGCTCGTCGGGGGGCGTGAGACCCAGTACTTC.

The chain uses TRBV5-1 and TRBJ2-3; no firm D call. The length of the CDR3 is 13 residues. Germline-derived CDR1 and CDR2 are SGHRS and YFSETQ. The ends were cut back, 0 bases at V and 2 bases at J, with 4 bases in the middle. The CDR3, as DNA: TGCGCCAGCAGCTTGGAATACACAGATACGCAGTATTTT. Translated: CASSLEYTDTQYF.

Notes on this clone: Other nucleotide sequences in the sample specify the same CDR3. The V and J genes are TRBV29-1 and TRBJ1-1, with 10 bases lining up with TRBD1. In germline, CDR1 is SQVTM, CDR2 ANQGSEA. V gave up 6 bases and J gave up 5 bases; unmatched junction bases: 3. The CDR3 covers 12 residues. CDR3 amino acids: CSVDRGRTEAFF. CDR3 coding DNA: TGCAGCGTAGACAGGGGGCGGACTGAAGCTTTCTTT.

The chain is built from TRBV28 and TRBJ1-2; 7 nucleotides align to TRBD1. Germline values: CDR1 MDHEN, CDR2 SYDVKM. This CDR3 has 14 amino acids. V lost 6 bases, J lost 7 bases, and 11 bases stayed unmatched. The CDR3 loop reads CASSLLGQQGGYTF. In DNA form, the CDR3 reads TGTGCCAGCAGCTTGCTGGGACAGCAAGGTGGCTACACCTTC.

The CDR3 sequence is CASSRRQGTQETQYF. The CDR3, as DNA: TGTGCCAGCTCCCGACGACAGGGGACCCAAGAGACCCAGTACTTC. The chain employs TRBV18 and TRBJ2-5; 8 bases map to TRBD1. CDR3 length: 15 amino acids. Germline CDR1 KGHSH, CDR2 LQKENI. V was pared by 6 bases and J by 1 base, with 7 bases of the junction left unmatched.

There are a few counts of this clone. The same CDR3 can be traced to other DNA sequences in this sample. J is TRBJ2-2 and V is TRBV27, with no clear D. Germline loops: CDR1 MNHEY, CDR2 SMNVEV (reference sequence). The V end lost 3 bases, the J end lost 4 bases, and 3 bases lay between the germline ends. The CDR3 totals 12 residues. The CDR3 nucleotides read TGTGCCAGCAGTTTTCTCACCGGGGAGCTGTTTTTT. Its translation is CASSFLTGELFF.

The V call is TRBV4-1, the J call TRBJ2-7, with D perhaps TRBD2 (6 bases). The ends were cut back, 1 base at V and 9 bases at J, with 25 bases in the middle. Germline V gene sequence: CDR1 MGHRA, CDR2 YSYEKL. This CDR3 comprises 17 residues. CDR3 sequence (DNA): TGCGCCAGCAGCCAAGTCGGGAGCGCGGCAGCCCAACGGATGCAGTACTTC. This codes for CASSQVGSAAAQRMQYF.

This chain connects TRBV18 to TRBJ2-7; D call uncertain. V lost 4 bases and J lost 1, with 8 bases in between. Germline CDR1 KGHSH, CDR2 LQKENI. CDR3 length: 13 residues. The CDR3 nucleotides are TGTGCCAGCTCACGTAAATCATCCTACGAGCAGTACTTC. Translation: CASSRKSSYEQYF.

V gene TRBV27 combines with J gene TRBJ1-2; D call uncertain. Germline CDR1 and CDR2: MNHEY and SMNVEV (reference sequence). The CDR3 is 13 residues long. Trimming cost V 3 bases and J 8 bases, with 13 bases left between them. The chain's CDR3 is CASSLEGIGGYTF. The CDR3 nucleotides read TGTGCCAGCAGTTTGGAGGGAATAGGCGGCTACACCTTC.

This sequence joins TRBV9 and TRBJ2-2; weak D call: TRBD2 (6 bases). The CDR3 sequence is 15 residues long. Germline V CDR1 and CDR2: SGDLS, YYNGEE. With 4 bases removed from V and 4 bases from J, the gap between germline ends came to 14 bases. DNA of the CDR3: TGTGCCAGCAGCACGGGACTTAGGACCACCGGGGAGCTGTTTTTT. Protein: CASSTGLRTTGELFF.